This T cell receptor beta chain was identified in a study of cytotoxic CD8 clonotypes in ibrutinib-treated CLL. Profiled with immunoSEQ multiplex PCR; TCRdb holds only in-frame clones, not every one. The sample consists of 150,000 or so clones, approximately 80% of them appearing once. The CDR3 contains 15 residues. Trimming took off 0 bases at V and 9 bases at J, with 16 bases between the two ends. The germline gives CDR1 SGDLS, CDR2 YYNGEE. Comments on this clone: Its antigen is as yet unknown.

Study conclusions and caveats: Higher circulating CD8+ T-cell counts strongly accompanied higher baseline clonality, above age-matched healthy donors.

The sample here was PBMCs, taken after 24 months of ibrutinib treatment. The V call is TRBV9, the J call TRBJ2-1, with D possibly TRBD2 on 6 matching bases. This receptor was obtained from a human donor with chronic lymphocytic leukemia. CDR3 nucleotide sequence: TGTGCCAGCAGCGTAGTCGTCGGGGCGCGGGGTGAGCAGTTCTTC. Translated: CASSVVVGARGEQFF.